The 19 T cell receptor beta chains reported below all come from one sample, sequenced in a study of blood T cell repertoires in COVID-19. TCRdb's copy holds only in-frame clones and misses some; the assay was immunoSEQ multiplex PCR. The sample lists roughly 380,000 clones; 75% to 90% were seen once. Sequenced sample: peripheral blood. The receptor source for this set is a woman aged 18-29 years with acute or convalescent COVID-19.

The gene calls are TRBV3-1 (or the pseudogene TRBV3-2) and TRBJ2-3; maybe TRBD2 (5 bases). This CDR3 has 18 residues. Trimming removed 0 bases from V and 2 bases from J, with 18 bases in between. Germline lookup yields CDR1 LGHDT and CDR2 YNNKEL (reference sequence). CDR3 residues: CASSQEVVIGAATDTQYF. CDR3 DNA sequence: TGTGCCAGCAGCCAAGAGGTGGTGATAGGAGCGGCCACAGATACGCAGTATTTT.

This chain joins TRBV27 and TRBJ2-2; TRBD1 agrees at 10 bases. This CDR3 contains 14 residues. CDR1 is MNHEY and CDR2 is SMNVEV in the germline V gene (reference sequence). Unmatched junction bases numbered 5, after V lost 6 bases and J lost 7 bases. The CDR3 reads CASSRTGGGGELFF. As DNA, the CDR3 is TGTGCCAGCAGCAGGACAGGGGGAGGCGGGGAGCTGTTTTTT.

The genes are TRBV24-1 and TRBJ2-7, with 8 nucleotides matching TRBD1. Germline-derived CDR1 and CDR2 are KGHDR and SFDVKD. The V segment lost 4 bases and the J segment 0 bases; nucleotides outside the gene matches: 7. CDR3 length: 16 amino acids. This chain's CDR3 is CATSESDREASYEQYF. The CDR3 DNA follows: TGTGCCACCAGTGAATCGGACAGGGAGGCCTCCTACGAGCAGTACTTC.

There are a few counts of this clone. The chain uses TRBV19 and TRBJ1-2; D is undetermined. CDR3 size: 15 residues. Trimming left V 4 bases short and J 4 bases short, with 16 bases between. Germline CDR1 and CDR2: LNHDA and SQIVND (reference sequence). The CDR3 is CASSKEDGRTYGYTF. DNA of the CDR3: TGTGCCAGTAGTAAGGAGGACGGGAGGACCTATGGCTACACCTTC.

The chain recombines TRBV5-5 with TRBJ1-2, with a possible D match to TRBD1 (5 bases). Trimming stripped 7 bases from V and 5 bases from J, with 18 bases between. Germline V gene lookup returns CDR1 SGHKS and CDR2 YYEKEE (reference sequence). The CDR3 covers 14 residues. Written as DNA, the CDR3 is TGTGCCAGCGCCCCTACGGGGGTAGGGTATGGCTACACCTTC. Protein product: CASAPTGVGYGYTF.

This chain connects TRBV10-3 to TRBJ2-3; TRBD1 aligns across 9 bases. This CDR3 region has 16 residues. Germline V gene data show CDR1 as ENHRY and CDR2 as SYGVKD. V was clipped by 3 bases and J by 3 bases; unmatched bases: 7. The CDR3 DNA is TGTGCCATCAGTGACAGCGGACAGGGGATGACAGATACGCAGTATTTT. This sequence encodes CAISDSGQGMTDTQYF.

J is TRBJ2-1 and V is TRBV28; 10 bases are shared with TRBD2. V shed 2 bases, J shed 2 bases, and the junction held 9 bases outside the gene matches. The CDR3 is 18 amino acids. Germline V CDR1 and CDR2: MDHEN, SYDVKM. CDR3 protein: CASSLGLAGAGPYNEQFF. The DNA of the CDR3 is TGTGCCAGCAGTTTAGGGCTAGCGGGAGCCGGACCCTACAATGAGCAGTTCTTC.

Here the CDR3 reads CATSEPGQNYGYTF. CDR3 nucleotide sequence: TGTGCCACCAGTGAGCCCGGACAGAACTATGGCTACACCTTC. The V gene is TRBV24-1, the J gene TRBJ1-2; possible D gene TRBD1, 6 bases. CDR1 and CDR2 (germline): KGHDR, SFDVKD. CDR3 length: 14 amino acids. V gave up 4 bases and J gave up 2 bases, with 10 bases separating them.

V and J are TRBV6-5 and TRBJ2-3; D unresolved. The CDR3 has 14 residues. Trimming took 1 base from V and 4 from J, leaving 9 bases between them. The germline CDR1 and CDR2 sequences are MNHEY and SVGAGI. CDR3 sequence reads: CASSYLEFSDTQYF. The CDR3 coding sequence is TGTGCCAGCAGTTACTTAGAGTTCTCAGATACGCAGTATTTT.

This chain links TRBV6-1 with TRBJ1-3, with D tentatively TRBD1 (6 bases). CDR3 length equals 16 residues. V was trimmed by 1 base and J by 2 bases, leaving 12 bases between them. Germline V gene sequence: CDR1 MNHNS, CDR2 SASEGT. CDR3: CASSEVGGATGNTIYF. The CDR3 nucleotides read TGTGCCAGCAGTGAAGTTGGGGGGGCAACTGGAAACACCATATATTTT.

This chain links TRBV2 with TRBJ2-7, with a tentative D call TRBD1 (5 bases). Per the germline V gene, CDR1 is SNHLY and CDR2 is FYNNEI. Trimming left V 5 bases short and J 3 bases short, with 20 bases between. The length of the CDR3 is 16 residues. The DNA for the CDR3 is TGTGCCAGCAGTAATCGGTGGCCAGGGCCCATCTACGAGCAGTACTTC. Its protein is CASSNRWPGPIYEQYF.

This chain connects TRBV29-1 to TRBJ1-2; TRBD1 is a possible D gene (6 bases). With 6 bases removed from V and 2 bases from J, the gap between germline ends came to 10 bases. Germline V gene data show CDR1 as SQVTM and CDR2 as ANQGSEA. This CDR3 contains 12 residues. The CDR3 loop reads CSVEGENYGYTF. CDR3 DNA sequence: TGCAGCGTCGAGGGGGAGAACTATGGCTACACCTTC.

This chain joins TRBV2 and TRBJ2-2, with D perhaps matching TRBD2 (5 bases). The CDR3 spans 11 residues. Per the germline V gene, CDR1 is SNHLY and CDR2 is FYNNEI. Deletions cut 6 bases from V and 6 bases from J, with 5 bases between. The DNA of the CDR3 is TGTGCCAGCAGGGGAGCCGGGGAGCTGTTTTTT. It encodes CASRGAGELFF.

The V gene is TRBV28, the J gene TRBJ1-5; D unclear. The CDR3 totals 15 residues. Trimming left V 4 bases short and J 2 bases short, with 12 bases between. Germline CDR1 is MDHEN and CDR2 is SYDVKM. The CDR3 sequence: CASSSGFFGNQPQHF. The CDR3 coding sequence is TGTGCCAGCAGTTCCGGGTTCTTTGGCAATCAGCCCCAGCATTTT. Full variable domain (rest looked up from reference TRBV28 and TRBJ1-5): DVKVTQSSRYLVKRTGEKVFLECVQDMDHENMFWYRQDPGLGLRLIYFSYDVKMKEKGDIPEGYSVSREKKERFSLILESASTNQTSMYLCASSSGFFGNQPQHFGDGTRLSIL.

The rearrangement joins TRBV19 to TRBJ1-1; D unresolved. V lost 2 bases to trimming and J lost 11 bases, with 12 bases between them. The CDR3 runs 12 residues. Germline lookup yields CDR1 LNHDA and CDR2 SQIVND (reference sequence). The CDR3 spells CASSIQQGAAFF. DNA of the CDR3: TGTGCCAGTAGTATACAGCAAGGAGCGGCTTTCTTT.

The CDR3 here is CASSEFGQGSTEAFF. The CDR3 nucleotides are TGCGCCAGCAGTGAGTTCGGACAGGGGAGCACTGAAGCTTTCTTT. The gene calls are TRBV10-2 and TRBJ1-1; TRBD1 matches 9 bases. J lost 4 bases, V lost 1 base, and 4 bases had no gene match. Germline loops: CDR1 WSHSY, CDR2 SAAADI. This CDR3 is 15 amino acids long.

This sequence joins TRBV6-4 and TRBJ2-1; 7 bases are shared with TRBD1. Unmatched junction bases numbered 8, after V lost 2 bases and J lost 4 bases. The CDR3 extends over 16 amino acids. Germline-derived CDR1 and CDR2 are MRHNA and SNTAGT. CDR3 DNA: TGTGCCAGCAGTGACCTAGACAGGGACCCTTACAATGAGCAGTTCTTC. Residues: CASSDLDRDPYNEQFF.

The chain recombines TRBV7-3 with TRBJ1-2; 7 nucleotides match TRBD1. Germline CDR1 SGHTA, CDR2 FQGTGA. V shed 5 bases, J shed 8 bases, and the junction held 14 bases outside the gene matches. This CDR3 comprises 15 residues. The CDR3 sequence is CASSLMSGDRDGYTF. In DNA form, the CDR3 reads TGTGCCAGCAGCCTAATGAGCGGCGACAGGGACGGCTACACCTTC. The entire variable domain, with the rest obtained from reference TRBV7-3 and TRBJ1-2, is as follows: GAGVSQTPSNKVTEKGKYVELRCDPISGHTALYWYRQSLGQGPEFLIYFQGTGAADDSGLPNDRFFAVRPEGSVSTLKIQRTERGDSAVYLCASSLMSGDRDGYTFGSGTRLTVV.

This clone was picked up a small number of times. The chain carries TRBV18 and TRBJ1-1; TRBD1 aligns across 7 bases. The CDR3 spans 12 residues. V shed 6 bases and J 8 bases; nucleotides not matched to a gene: 6. In germline, CDR1 is KGHSH, CDR2 LQKENI. CDR3 nucleotides: TGTGCCAGCTCCGGGACAGAGTCCGAAGCTTTCTTT. It codes for CASSGTESEAFF.